The 20 T cell receptor beta chains given below trace back to one sample, sequenced in a study of ipilimumab plus nivolumab after autologous stem cell transplantation. Using immunoSEQ multiplex PCR, the repertoire was profiled, and TCRdb retains in-frame clones only, with some absent. The table shows tens of thousands of clones, with around 92% occurring only once. Sequenced here: PBMCs, sampled in a trial of ipilimumab plus nivolumab as post-transplant consolidation. The receptors derive from a male donor with multiple myeloma.

The CDR3 loop is CASSLYVADGYTF. The CDR3 nucleotides read TGCGCCAGCAGCTTGTACGTCGCCGATGGCTACACCTTC. This chain links TRBV5-1 with TRBJ1-2; unclear D gene. CDR3 length equals 13 residues. Deletions cut 1 base from V and 6 bases from J, with 10 bases between. CDR1 is SGHRS, CDR2 YFSETQ, per germline.

The chain joins TRBV11-1 to TRBJ2-1; 8 bases are shared with TRBD1. This CDR3 is built from 16 residues. J lost 10 bases, V lost 2 bases, and 13 bases had no gene match. Germline assignment: CDR1 SGHAT and CDR2 FQDESV (reference sequence). The DNA for the CDR3 is TGTGCCAGCAGCTTATTGCGCCTTGGCAGGGGGCTAGAGCAGTTCTTC. It yields the protein CASSLLRLGRGLEQFF.

J is TRBJ2-3 and V is TRBV28; D is possibly TRBD1 (6 bases). Per germline, CDR1 MDHEN and CDR2 SYDVKM. This CDR3 has 18 residues. V was pared by 5 bases and J by 0 bases, with 21 bases between. The CDR3 DNA follows: TGTGCCAGCAGTCCTTTCCCGGGACAAGATTCTAGCACAGATACGCAGTATTTT. Protein product: CASSPFPGQDSSTDTQYF.

A single count supports this clone. The rearrangement joins TRBV19 to TRBJ1-1, with D possibly TRBD1 on 5 matching bases. The CDR3 contains 14 residues. V was pared by 6 bases and J by 3 bases, with 14 bases between. In germline, CDR1 is LNHDA, CDR2 SQIVND (reference sequence). DNA for the CDR3: TGTGCCAGTAGCAGGGTACCCCAAGACACTGAAGCTTTCTTT. Translating gives CASSRVPQDTEAFF.

V gene TRBV7-2 combines with J gene TRBJ2-2; D not resolved. Per germline, CDR1 SGHTA and CDR2 FQGNSA. V lost 6 bases to trimming and J lost 3 bases, with 11 bases between them. The CDR3 loop spans 14 amino acids. This CDR3 is CASREKMDTGELFF. Here the CDR3 DNA reads TGTGCCAGCAGAGAGAAGATGGACACCGGGGAGCTGTTTTTT.

The V gene is TRBV15, the J gene TRBJ2-7, with TRBD2 identical over 8 bases. The CDR3 totals 14 residues. The V gene end was trimmed by 7 bases and the J gene end by 6 bases; junction bases not matched to a gene: 11. The germline V gene has CDR1 LNHNV and CDR2 YYDKDF (reference sequence). CDR3 in DNA: TGTGCCACCACGGTCGAGCGGGAGAGCGCCGAGCAGTACTTC. Its protein product is CATTVERESAEQYF.

The rearrangement links TRBV5-6 to TRBJ2-7, with TRBD1 identical over 8 bases. Trimming took 4 bases from V and 4 from J; bases not matched to a gene: 10. Germline assignment: CDR1 SGHDT and CDR2 YYEEEE. This CDR3 is built from 15 residues. CDR3 nucleotide sequence: TGTGCCAGCAGCGCCGACAGGGGAATTGAGTACGAGCAGTACTTC. It translates to CASSADRGIEYEQYF.

The V call is TRBV2, the J call TRBJ2-7; no clear D. Trimming removed 2 bases from V and 0 bases from J, with 11 bases in between. The CDR3 totals 15 residues. The V gene's germline CDR1 is SNHLY and CDR2 FYNNEI. DNA of the CDR3: TGTGCCAGCAGTGAAATAACAGCGAGCTCCTACGAGCAGTACTTC. It is translated as CASSEITASSYEQYF.

The V gene is TRBV29-1, the J gene TRBJ1-1; a weak D match, TRBD1 (6 bases). The CDR3 runs 12 residues. The V end lost 6 bases, the J end lost 1 base, and 9 bases lay between the germline ends. The germline CDR1 and CDR2 sequences are SQVTM and ANQGSEA. In DNA form, the CDR3 reads TGCAGCGTCGCGACAGGGAACACTGAAGCTTTCTTT. Translating gives CSVATGNTEAFF.

This rearrangement joins TRBV19 to TRBJ2-3, with unresolved D. The CDR3 consists of 18 residues. CDR1 and CDR2 (germline): LNHDA, SQIVND (reference sequence). V lost 2 bases and J lost 2, with 20 bases in between. CDR3 loop: CASSIIFQATPFTDTQYF. The CDR3 DNA reads as TGTGCCAGTAGTATAATTTTTCAGGCGACCCCCTTCACAGATACGCAGTATTTT.

J is TRBJ1-4 and V is TRBV4-1; D unclear. Germline-derived CDR1 and CDR2 are MGHRA and YSYEKL. The ends were cut back, 0 bases at V and 8 bases at J, with 19 bases in the middle. The CDR3 totals 17 residues. Here the CDR3 reads CASSQDGPGSVGEKLFF. CDR3 bases: TGCGCCAGCAGCCAAGATGGACCGGGGTCGGTCGGAGAAAAACTGTTTTTT.

This clone is a singleton in its sample. The V call is TRBV18, the J call TRBJ2-3, with 9 bases that match TRBD2. The trim removed 5 bases at V and 1 base at J, leaving 10 bases unmatched. From germline, CDR1 is KGHSH and CDR2 LQKENI. The CDR3 contains 17 residues. The DNA of the CDR3 is TGTGCCAGCTCAACCTCGGTGGTAGCGGGGGGCACAGATACGCAGTATTTT. Protein sequence: CASSTSVVAGGTDTQYF.

This chain connects TRBV5-6 to TRBJ1-2, with 7 bases fitting TRBD1. The CDR3 totals 12 residues. V was clipped by 4 bases and J by 5 bases; unmatched bases: 2. Germline CDR1 and CDR2: SGHDT and YYEEEE. The CDR3 reads CASSMTGYGYTF. CDR3 DNA sequence: TGTGCCAGCAGCATGACAGGGTATGGCTACACCTTC. Full variable domain (outside the CDR3, taken from reference TRBV5-6 and TRBJ1-2): DAGVTQSPTHLIKTRGQQVTLRCSPKSGHDTVSWYQQALGQGPQFIFQYYEEEERQRGNFPDRFSGHQFPNYSSELNVNALLLGDSALYLCASSMTGYGYTFGSGTRLTVV.

The chain couples TRBV4-3 to TRBJ1-1, with D possibly being TRBD1 (6 bases). CDR1 is LGHNA and CDR2 is YSLEER in the germline V gene. This CDR3 spans 13 amino acids. Trimming pared 1 base from V and 7 bases from J, leaving 10 bases between. The CDR3 is CASSQGRGFEAFF. In DNA form, the CDR3 reads TGCGCCAGCAGCCAAGGAAGGGGGTTTGAAGCTTTCTTT.

The V and J genes are TRBV9 and TRBJ2-2; D gene unclear. This CDR3 region has 16 residues. CDR1 and CDR2 from the germline V gene are SGDLS and YYNGEE. Between the trimmed V and J ends, which lost 0 bases and 0 bases, there was a span of 9 bases. This chain's CDR3 is CASSVAGTANTGELFF. The CDR3 DNA reads as TGTGCCAGCAGCGTAGCTGGAACAGCGAACACCGGGGAGCTGTTTTTT.

The V and J genes are TRBV4-3 and TRBJ2-2; 7 positions agree with TRBD2. V was clipped by 4 bases and J by 6 bases; unmatched bases: 14. This CDR3 is 17 amino acids long. CDR1 is LGHNA, CDR2 YSLEER, per germline. This chain's CDR3 is CASSPVGGIAVAGELFF. The CDR3 DNA reads TGCGCCAGCAGCCCGGTCGGGGGGATCGCGGTCGCCGGGGAGCTGTTTTTT.

Comment on this clone: An end of the junction does not agree with germline; a read error may underlie this. The chain joins TRBV7-3 to TRBJ2-7; D might be TRBD2 (5 bases). CDR1 is SGHTA and CDR2 is FQGTGA in the germline V gene. The CDR3 extends over 11 amino acids. This chain's CDR3 is CASSLVEVCRF. Here the CDR3 DNA reads TGTGCCAGCAGCTTAGTGGAGGTTTGTCGCTTC.

The chain joins TRBV5-4 to TRBJ2-2; 8 bases line up with TRBD2. The CDR3 has 16 residues. Germline trimming cut 1 base from V and 0 bases from J; bases unmatched to any gene: 2. CDR1 is SGHNT, CDR2 YYREEE, per germline (reference sequence). CDR3 protein: CASSLNGGANTGELFF. The CDR3 DNA follows: TGTGCCAGCAGCTTGAACGGGGGGGCGAACACCGGGGAGCTGTTTTTT.

The chain joins TRBV5-5 to TRBJ2-1; 11 positions match TRBD2. The V and J ends lost 0 bases and 9 bases, in that order; junction bases with no gene match: 8. CDR3 length: 16 residues. CDR1 is SGHKS and CDR2 is YYEKEE in the germline V gene (reference sequence). CDR3 region: CASSLGLAGGLAEQFF. The DNA for the CDR3 is TGTGCCAGCAGCTTGGGTCTAGCGGGAGGCCTAGCTGAGCAGTTCTTC.

The rearrangement links TRBV13 to TRBJ2-1; TRBD2 matches 12 bases. V lost 5 bases to trimming and J lost 8 bases; unmatched junction nucleotides: 7. The CDR3 runs to 15 residues. CDR1 and CDR2 (germline): PRHDT, FYEKMQ (reference sequence). The CDR3 here is CASSGLAGGPYEQFF. The CDR3 DNA reads TGTGCCAGCAGCGGCCTAGCGGGAGGGCCGTATGAGCAGTTCTTC.